This T cell receptor beta chain was obtained from a study of CD8+CD57+ T cells in acquired aplastic anemia. Study-wide context: Sorted CD4+ and CD8+ cells gave a mean 3.2 ug DNA, range about 0.19 to 27.4 ug. Approximately 11 million reads were obtained on average for healthy donor CD4+ cells.

A remark on this clonotype: Its antigen is unknown.

TCR beta VDJ combinations and CDR3 sequences were profiled from genomic DNA. One entry per CDR3 protein, called by TCRdb with MiXCR from the reads. The sample shows roughly 130,000 distinct CDR3 sequences, more than 40% of them seen only once. The trim removed 2 bases at V and 5 bases at J, leaving 5 bases unmatched. The CDR3 totals 15 residues. CDR1 SGDLS and CDR2 YYNGEE come from the germline V gene. The study, taken as a whole, reports: A significant difference in CD8+ Simpson's diversity between patients and controls was not found. Patients and controls had in common twenty-nine CD8+ CDR3 sequences.

This clonotype was sampled from a human donor in good health, serving as a control. The sample comprised sorted CD4+, CD8+, or CD8+CD57+ T cells (not recorded which) from PBMCs. The rearrangement links TRBV9 to TRBJ2-5; 11 nucleotides agree with TRBD2. The CDR3 spells CASSVTSGVGETQYF. CDR3 in DNA: TGTGCCAGCAGCGTGACTAGCGGGGTGGGGGAGACCCAGTACTTC.